This TCR beta chain originates from a study of cytomegalovirus exposure and HLA in healthy donors. Study at large: As released early, the data held roughly 85 million unique TCRs from HLA-typed donors.

This cohort consisted of healthy bone marrow donors. This CDR3 spans 13 amino acids. V lost 3 bases, J lost 4 bases, and 12 bases lay in between. CDR1 is GTSNPN, CDR2 SVGIG, per germline (reference sequence). Primers included in the PCR were 60 Vbeta and 13 Jbeta primers. Assay used: immunoSEQ multiplex PCR; TCRdb lists only in-frame clones, some missing. The profile shows 35,000 to 45,000 clones, roughly half of them singletons. This clonotype was sampled from a man in his sixties in good health and CMV-seronegative. The chain recombines TRBV30 with TRBJ1-2, with a possible D match to TRBD1 (5 bases). The sample was PBMCs. CDR3 coding DNA: TGTGCCTGGAGGCCCGGGGGTGGCTATGGCTACACCTTC. It codes for CAWRPGGGYGYTF.